Shown below are 9 T cell receptor beta chains from a single sample sequenced in a study of CD8 T cells in ankylosing spondylitis (dated 2017 in TCRdb). Library generation was performed with 5' RACE. TCRdb names Illumina HiSeq 2500 as the instrument used. TCRdb reworked the public reads: Q25 trimming with fastp, MiXCR clone assembly, productive beta chains retained. A single entry per CDR3 protein holds the most common genes and DNA from its merged rows. The sample contains about 220,000 distinct CDR3 sequences, around a quarter of them found a single time. The ten largest clones add up to about 7% of the sample. Sequencing input: blood, either unsorted or a sorted T cell fraction (not recorded which). These receptors originate from a male donor with ankylosing spondylitis or in good health (not recorded which).

V is TRBV11-2 and J is TRBJ2-3; TRBD2 matches 10 bases. The CDR3 spans 18 residues. Germline CDR1 SGHAT, CDR2 FQNNGV. V gave up 5 bases and J gave up 2 bases; unmatched junction bases: 13. The CDR3 DNA reads TGTGCCAGCAGCACTAGGACTAGCGGCATCGGGCACACAGATACGCAGTATTTT. As protein: CASSTRTSGIGHTDTQYF. Full variable domain (missing parts from reference TRBV11-2 and TRBJ2-3): EAGVAQSPRYKIIEKRQSVAFWCNPISGHATLYWYQQILGQGPKLLIQFQNNGVVDDSQLPKDRFSAERLKGVDSTLKIQPAKLEDSAVYLCASSTRTSGIGHTDTQYFGPGTRLTVL.

This clonotype was seen many times. The chain combines TRBV20-1 with TRBJ2-7; 7 bases agree with TRBD1. The CDR3 loop spans 10 amino acids. Trimming removed 6 bases from V and 5 bases from J; junction bases left unmatched: 1. CDR1 and CDR2 from the germline V gene are DFQATT and SNEGSKA (reference sequence). The CDR3 DNA reads TGCAGTGCAGGACAGGACGAGCAGTACTTC. This sequence encodes CSAGQDEQYF.

V and J are TRBV20-1 and TRBJ1-5; 8 bases agree with TRBD1. Germline lookup yields CDR1 DFQATT and CDR2 SNEGSKA (reference sequence). This CDR3 contains 16 residues. V lost 0 bases and J lost 4; bases outside the gene matches: 8. CDR3 loop: CSARDGQGSPNQPQHF. For the CDR3, the DNA is TGCAGTGCTAGAGACGGACAGGGCTCTCCAAATCAGCCCCAGCATTTT.

This clonotype was seen more than once but under ten times. This chain's CDR3 is CSVVLETQYF. CDR3 coding DNA: TGCAGCGTCGTGCTGGAGACCCAGTACTTC. The rearrangement joins TRBV29-1 to TRBJ2-5; no definite D call. The CDR3 loop spans 10 amino acids. Trimming took 6 bases from V and 5 from J, leaving 7 bases between them. Per the germline V gene, CDR1 is SQVTM and CDR2 is ANQGSEA.

The V call is TRBV7-9, the J call TRBJ1-4; possible D gene TRBD1, 5 bases. Germline values: CDR1 SEHNR, CDR2 FQNEAQ (reference sequence). The CDR3 consists of 14 residues. V lost 5 bases and J 7 bases, leaving 14 bases between the germline ends. The CDR3 DNA follows: TGTGCCAGCAGCCCAGGGACCTCTGGTGAAAAACTGTTTTTT. As protein: CASSPGTSGEKLFF.

This clonotype was seen repeatedly, ten times or more. The V and J genes are TRBV9 and TRBJ1-2, with D possibly TRBD1 on 5 matching bases. Trimming took 0 bases from V and 1 from J, leaving 10 bases between them. This CDR3 is 15 amino acids long. CDR1 and CDR2 (germline): SGDLS, YYNGEE. The CDR3 DNA sequence: TGTGCCAGCAGCGTAGAAGGGCAGGGTAACTATGGCTACACCTTC. Its protein product is CASSVEGQGNYGYTF.

In this sample, this clonotype turned up many times. The CDR3 loop reads CASRGYTGSGANVLTF. The CDR3 coding sequence is TGTGCCAGCAGGGGGTATACGGGTTCTGGGGCCAACGTCCTGACTTTC. The V gene is TRBV6-1, the J gene TRBJ2-6, with no clear D. CDR3 size: 16 residues. The V gene's germline CDR1 is MNHNS and CDR2 SASEGT. V was pared by 6 bases and J by 1 base, with 13 bases between.

This clonotype was detected once. A much larger clone sits a single nucleotide away, making a read error possible. The genes are TRBV6-5 and TRBJ2-1, with 13 bases identical to TRBD2. The CDR3 is made up of 19 amino acids. Losses at the gene ends were 2 bases for V and 0 bases for J; bases not matched to a gene: 7. Germline CDR1 MNHEY, CDR2 SVGAGI. CDR3 bases: TGTGCCAGCAGTTACACCGGACTAGCGGGAGACAACTCCTACAATGAGCAGTTCTTC. Protein sequence: CASSYTGLAGDNSYNEQFF.

This clonotype showed up many times. V gene TRBV5-1 combines with J gene TRBJ2-2; 7 nucleotides line up with TRBD2. The CDR3 consists of 15 residues. V was clipped by 5 bases and J by 5 bases; unmatched bases: 9. Germline loops: CDR1 SGHRS, CDR2 YFSETQ. CDR3 bases: TGCGCCAGCAGGCCGGAAGCGGGGCCAACCGGGGAGCTGTTTTTT. Translation gives CASRPEAGPTGELFF.